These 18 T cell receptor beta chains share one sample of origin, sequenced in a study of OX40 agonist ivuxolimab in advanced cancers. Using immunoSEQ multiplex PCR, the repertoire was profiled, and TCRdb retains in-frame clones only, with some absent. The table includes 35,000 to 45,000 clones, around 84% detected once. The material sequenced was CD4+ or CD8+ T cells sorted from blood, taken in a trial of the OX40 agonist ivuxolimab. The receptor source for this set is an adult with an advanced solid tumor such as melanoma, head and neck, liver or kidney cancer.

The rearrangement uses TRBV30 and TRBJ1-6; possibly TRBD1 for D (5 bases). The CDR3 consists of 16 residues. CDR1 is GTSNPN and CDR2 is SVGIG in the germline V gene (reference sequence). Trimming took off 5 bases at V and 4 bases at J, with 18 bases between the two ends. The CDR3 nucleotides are TGTGCCTGGCTCCCCCCCGGGGGTTTATATAATTCACCCCTCCACTTT. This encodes CAWLPPGGLYNSPLHF.

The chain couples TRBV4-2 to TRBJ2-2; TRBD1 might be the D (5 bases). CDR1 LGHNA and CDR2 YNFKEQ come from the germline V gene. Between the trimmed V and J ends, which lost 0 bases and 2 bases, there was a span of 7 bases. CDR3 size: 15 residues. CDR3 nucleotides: TGTGCCAGCAGCCAAGAGACAGACAACACCGGGGAGCTGTTTTTT. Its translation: CASSQETDNTGELFF.

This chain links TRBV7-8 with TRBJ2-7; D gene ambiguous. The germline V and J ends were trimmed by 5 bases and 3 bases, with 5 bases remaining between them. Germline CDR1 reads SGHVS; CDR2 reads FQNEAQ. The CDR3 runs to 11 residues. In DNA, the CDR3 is TGTGCCAGCAGCCCAAACTACGAGCAGTACTTC. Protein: CASSPNYEQYF.

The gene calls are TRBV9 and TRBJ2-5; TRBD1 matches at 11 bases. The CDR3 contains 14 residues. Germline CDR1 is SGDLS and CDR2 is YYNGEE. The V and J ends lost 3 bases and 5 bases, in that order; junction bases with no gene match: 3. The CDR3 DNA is TGTGCCAGCAGCGGAGGGACAGGGGGTGAGACCCAGTACTTC. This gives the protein CASSGGTGGETQYF. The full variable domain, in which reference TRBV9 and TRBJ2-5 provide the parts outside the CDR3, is DSGVTQTPKHLITATGQRVTLRCSPRSGDLSVYWYQQSLDQGLQFLIQYYNGEERAKGNILERFSAQQFPDLHSELNLSSLELGDSALYFCASSGGTGGETQYFGPGTRLLVL.

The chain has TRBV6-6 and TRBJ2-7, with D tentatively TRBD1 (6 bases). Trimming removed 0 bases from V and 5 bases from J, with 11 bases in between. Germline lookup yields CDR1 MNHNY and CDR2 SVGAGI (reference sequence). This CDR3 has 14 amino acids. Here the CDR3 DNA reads TGTGCCAGCAGTTACTCAGGGGGATATAACGAGCAGTACTTC. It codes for CASSYSGGYNEQYF.

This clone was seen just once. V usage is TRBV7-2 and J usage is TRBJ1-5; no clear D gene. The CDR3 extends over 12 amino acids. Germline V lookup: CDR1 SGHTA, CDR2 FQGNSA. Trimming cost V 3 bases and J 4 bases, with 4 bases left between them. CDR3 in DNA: TGTGCCAGCAGCTTTCTAAATCAGCCCCAGCATTTT. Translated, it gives CASSFLNQPQHF.

The CDR3 DNA reads as TGTGCCAGCAGCTTAAGCTTGAACACTGAAGCTTTCTTT. This gives the protein CASSLSLNTEAFF. This chain joins TRBV7-2 and TRBJ1-1; no reliable D call. This CDR3 is built from 13 residues. The V gene lost 2 bases and the J gene lost 0 bases, with 4 bases spanning the gap. Germline V gene data show CDR1 as SGHTA and CDR2 as FQGNSA.

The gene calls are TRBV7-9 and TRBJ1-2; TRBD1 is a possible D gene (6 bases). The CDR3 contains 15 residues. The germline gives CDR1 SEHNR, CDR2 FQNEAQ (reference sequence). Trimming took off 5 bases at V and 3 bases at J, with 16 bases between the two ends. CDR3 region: CASSQGEGEDYGYTF. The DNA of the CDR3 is TGTGCCAGCAGCCAGGGTGAGGGGGAGGACTATGGCTACACCTTC. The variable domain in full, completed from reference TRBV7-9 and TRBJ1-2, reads DTGVSQNPRHKITKRGQNVTFRCDPISEHNRLYWYRQTLGQGPEFLTYFQNEAQLEKSRLLSDRFSAERPKGSFSTLEIQRTEQGDSAMYLCASSQGEGEDYGYTFGSGTRLTVV.

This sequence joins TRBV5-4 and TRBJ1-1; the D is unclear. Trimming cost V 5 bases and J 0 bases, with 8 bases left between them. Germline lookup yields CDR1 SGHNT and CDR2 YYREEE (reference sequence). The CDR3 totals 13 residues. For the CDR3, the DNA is TGTGCCAGCAGTTCCGCCATGAACACTGAAGCTTTCTTT. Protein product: CASSSAMNTEAFF.

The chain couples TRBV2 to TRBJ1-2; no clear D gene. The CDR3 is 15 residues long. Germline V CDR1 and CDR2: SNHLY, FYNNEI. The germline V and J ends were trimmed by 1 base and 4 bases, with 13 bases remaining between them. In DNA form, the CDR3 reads TGTGCCAGCAGTGAAGATAACCGACGAGTCTATGGCTACACCTTC. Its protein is CASSEDNRRVYGYTF.

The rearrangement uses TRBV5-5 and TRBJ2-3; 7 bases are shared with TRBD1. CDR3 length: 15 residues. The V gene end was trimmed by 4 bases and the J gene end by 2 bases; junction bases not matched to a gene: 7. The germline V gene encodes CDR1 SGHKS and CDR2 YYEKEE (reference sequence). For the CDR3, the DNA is TGTGCCAGCAGCCAGGGACAGTCTTTCACAGATACGCAGTATTTT. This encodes CASSQGQSFTDTQYF.

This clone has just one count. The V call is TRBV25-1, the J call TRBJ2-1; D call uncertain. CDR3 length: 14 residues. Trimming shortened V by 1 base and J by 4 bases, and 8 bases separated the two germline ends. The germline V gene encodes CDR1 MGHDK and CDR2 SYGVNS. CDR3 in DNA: TGTGCCAGCAGTGAATGGCCGGCTTACAATGAGCAGTTCTTC. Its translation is CASSEWPAYNEQFF.

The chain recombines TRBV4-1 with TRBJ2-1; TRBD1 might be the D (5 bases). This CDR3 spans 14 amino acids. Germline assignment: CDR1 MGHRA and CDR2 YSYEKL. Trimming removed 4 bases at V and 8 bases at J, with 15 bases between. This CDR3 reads CASSPFLGADEQFF. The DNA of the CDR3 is TGCGCCAGCAGCCCATTCCTAGGGGCCGATGAGCAGTTCTTC.

Here the CDR3 reads CASSGLNTEAFF. CDR3 DNA: TGTGCCAGCAGCGGTCTAAACACTGAAGCTTTCTTT. V gene TRBV9 combines with J gene TRBJ1-1; D remains ambiguous. The CDR3 has 12 residues. Germline CDR1 SGDLS, CDR2 YYNGEE. V was cut by 3 bases and J by 2 bases, with 5 bases left in between.

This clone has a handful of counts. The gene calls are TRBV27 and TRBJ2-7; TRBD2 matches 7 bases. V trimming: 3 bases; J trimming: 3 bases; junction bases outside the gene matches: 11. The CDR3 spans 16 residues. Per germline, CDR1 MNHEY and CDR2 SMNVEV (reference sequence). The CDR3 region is CASSFGPPGTNYEQYF. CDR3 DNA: TGTGCCAGCAGTTTTGGGCCCCCCGGGACTAACTACGAGCAGTACTTC.

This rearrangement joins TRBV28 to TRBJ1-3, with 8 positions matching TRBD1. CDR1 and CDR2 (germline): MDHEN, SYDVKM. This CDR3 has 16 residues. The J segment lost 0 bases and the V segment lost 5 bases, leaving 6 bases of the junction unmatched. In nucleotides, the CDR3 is TGTGCCAGCAGTCCCCGGGACAGGAGCTCTGGAAACACCATATATTTT. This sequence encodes CASSPRDRSSGNTIYF.

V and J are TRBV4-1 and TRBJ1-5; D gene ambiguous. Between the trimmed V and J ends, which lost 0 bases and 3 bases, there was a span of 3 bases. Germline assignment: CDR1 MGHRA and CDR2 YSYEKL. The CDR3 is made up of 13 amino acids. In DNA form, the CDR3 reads TGCGCCAGCAGCCAAGATTTCAATCAGCCCCAGCATTTT. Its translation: CASSQDFNQPQHF.

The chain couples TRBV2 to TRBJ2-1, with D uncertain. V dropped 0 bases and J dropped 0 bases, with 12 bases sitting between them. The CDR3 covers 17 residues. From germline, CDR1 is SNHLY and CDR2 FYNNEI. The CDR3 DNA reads TGTGCCAGCAGTGAAGCCCTTATATCCAGCTCCTACAATGAGCAGTTCTTC. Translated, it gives CASSEALISSSYNEQFF.